This TCR beta chain was profiled in a study of T cells in Graves' hyperthyroidism and ophthalmopathy. RNA transcripts served as the template for amplifying TCR beta CDR3 regions. When the TCR CDR3 underwent first-round RT-PCR, the HTBI primer set was used. Each CDR3 protein is one row after TCRdb ran MiXCR on the multiplex PCR reads. The sample lists a few hundred thousand distinct CDR3 sequences, over 12% occurring once. About 10 ml of fresh peripheral blood supplied the PBMCs. Ten or more counts support this clonotype. The germline V gene encodes CDR1 LNHNV and CDR2 YYDKDF (reference sequence). This CDR3 region has 16 residues. V gave up 4 bases and J gave up 3 bases; unmatched junction bases: 4.

The sample consisted of blood. The clonotype was recovered from a woman aged 50 to 60 with Graves' hyperthyroidism that later progressed to Graves' ophthalmopathy. The chain is built from TRBV15 and TRBJ2-1; 12 bases are a match to TRBD2. Here the CDR3 reads CATSKGLAGFYNEQFF. In DNA form, the CDR3 reads TGTGCCACCAGCAAGGGACTAGCGGGTTTCTACAATGAGCAGTTCTTC.